These 18 T cell receptor beta chains were all obtained from the same sample, sequenced in a study of shared clonotypes between healthy human individuals. The naive CD8 subset, CD45RO-negative cells positively selected for CCR7, excluded terminally differentiated effector memory CD45RA+ cells. The assay was immunoSEQ multiplex PCR, and TCRdb's table has in-frame clones only and misses some. The repertoire has about 1.9 million clones, 93% of them found once; the top ten carry around 1.7%. Sample: naive CD8+ T cells from PBMCs. These TCRs come from a man between 18 and 35 years old in good health. Some clones in this sample may be carry-over from other donors' samples.

In DNA, the CDR3 is TGCGCCAGCAGCTTTCTCCCGGCCAGAGCCTCCTACGAGCAGTACTTC. It encodes CASSFLPARASYEQYF. This chain connects TRBV5-1 to TRBJ2-7; D is unclear. Trimming stripped 2 bases from V and 0 bases from J, with 15 bases between. Germline CDR1 SGHRS, CDR2 YFSETQ. This CDR3 has 16 residues.

As concerns this clone: Other DNA sequences of this sample code for an identical CDR3. The rearrangement links TRBV15 to TRBJ2-1, with 9 bases identical to TRBD2. The V gene end was trimmed by 5 bases and the J gene end by 0 bases; junction bases not matched to a gene: 2. Germline V gives CDR1 LNHNV, CDR2 YYDKDF (reference sequence). The CDR3 covers 15 residues. CDR3 coding DNA: TGTGCCACCAGCGGTAGCGGGAGCTCCTACAATGAGCAGTTCTTC. Its protein product is CATSGSGSSYNEQFF.

The V and J genes are TRBV2 and TRBJ2-7; 7 positions match TRBD2. V trimming: 6 bases; J trimming: 2 bases; junction bases outside the gene matches: 10. There are 15 residues in the CDR3. Looked up from germline, CDR1 is SNHLY and CDR2 is FYNNEI. CDR3 nucleotide sequence: TGTGCCAGCAGCGAGGGTAGCGGGTCTACCTACGAGCAGTACTTC. It is translated as CASSEGSGSTYEQYF.

The chain uses TRBV7-6 and TRBJ2-1; possible D gene TRBD2, 6 bases. Trimming shortened V by 1 base and J by 6 bases, and 22 bases separated the two germline ends. The CDR3 consists of 18 residues. The germline gives CDR1 SGHVS, CDR2 FNYEAQ. CDR3 loop: CASSLGVGYGSPLNEQFF. The CDR3 DNA reads as TGTGCCAGCAGCTTAGGGGTTGGTTACGGGAGCCCCCTCAATGAGCAGTTCTTC.

This chain's CDR3 is CASKKPGQGAYEQYF. CDR3 DNA sequence: TGCGCCAGCAAAAAGCCGGGACAGGGGGCCTACGAGCAGTACTTC. V gene TRBV10-2 combines with J gene TRBJ2-7; 11 nucleotides line up with TRBD1. CDR1 and CDR2 from the germline V gene are WSHSY and SAAADI. V trimming: 7 bases; J trimming: 2 bases; junction bases outside the gene matches: 7. The CDR3 contains 15 residues.

This clone was seen a single time. This chain connects TRBV14 to TRBJ1-1, with D hard to call. The CDR3 covers 16 residues. Trimming removed 1 base at V and 0 bases at J, with 12 bases between. Germline CDR1 SGHDN, CDR2 FVKESK. This CDR3 reads CASSQAGVGLNTEAFF. In DNA, the CDR3 is TGTGCCAGCAGCCAAGCTGGGGTAGGCTTGAACACTGAAGCTTTCTTT.

Turning to this clone: Other DNA variants within this sample encode the same CDR3. The chain is built from TRBV28 and TRBJ1-1, with no clear D. V was cut by 6 bases and J by 0 bases, with 8 bases left in between. This CDR3 contains 13 residues. CDR1 and CDR2 from the germline V gene are MDHEN and SYDVKM. The CDR3 loop reads CASSLPMNTEAFF. The CDR3 nucleotides read TGTGCCAGCAGCTTACCTATGAACACTGAAGCTTTCTTT.

This chain links TRBV9 with TRBJ2-5, with 9 bases lining up with TRBD2. The CDR3 covers 13 residues. From germline, CDR1 is SGDLS and CDR2 YYNGEE. The junction had 11 bases not matched to a gene; V was cut back by 4 bases and J by 13 bases. The DNA for the CDR3 is TGTGCCAGCAGCTCGACGACTAGCGGCGTAGTGTACTTC. It yields the protein CASSSTTSGVVYF.

The chain couples TRBV10-2 to TRBJ2-7; D call uncertain. The CDR3 contains 13 residues. V lost 3 bases and J lost 3, with 9 bases in between. Germline values: CDR1 WSHSY, CDR2 SAAADI. CDR3 coding DNA: TGCGCCAGCAGTGAAAGTATGCGCTACGAGCAGTACTTC. Translated: CASSESMRYEQYF.

This rearrangement joins TRBV28 to TRBJ2-1, with D perhaps TRBD2 (6 bases). Deletions cut 4 bases from V and 2 bases from J, with 15 bases between. Germline CDR1 reads MDHEN; CDR2 reads SYDVKM. The CDR3 covers 16 residues. As DNA, the CDR3 is TGTGCCAGCAGTTCGGTCCGGGAGAGCACCTACAATGAGCAGTTCTTC. It yields the protein CASSSVRESTYNEQFF. Variable domain in full (rest from reference TRBV28 and TRBJ2-1): DVKVTQSSRYLVKRTGEKVFLECVQDMDHENMFWYRQDPGLGLRLIYFSYDVKMKEKGDIPEGYSVSREKKERFSLILESASTNQTSMYLCASSSVRESTYNEQFFGPGTRLTVL.

The chain joins TRBV4-1 to TRBJ1-2; D perhaps matches TRBD1 (5 bases). Germline CDR1 reads MGHRA; CDR2 reads YSYEKL. The CDR3 extends over 18 amino acids. Trimming took off 2 bases at V and 1 base at J, with 20 bases between the two ends. Written as DNA, the CDR3 is TGCGCCAGCAGCCAATACATCGGCAGGGCAGAATATAACTATGGCTACACCTTC. It specifies CASSQYIGRAEYNYGYTF.

V gene TRBV9 combines with J gene TRBJ2-1; the D gene could be TRBD1 or TRBD2 (5 bases each). The germline V gene encodes CDR1 SGDLS and CDR2 YYNGEE. Trimming shortened V by 5 bases and J by 5 bases, and 11 bases separated the two germline ends. CDR3 length equals 13 residues. CDR3 in amino acids: CASSLGTDNEQFF. DNA of the CDR3: TGTGCCAGCAGTTTGGGGACGGACAATGAGCAGTTCTTC.

The rearrangement joins TRBV28 to TRBJ2-1; D perhaps matches TRBD2 (6 bases). CDR1 and CDR2 (germline): MDHEN, SYDVKM. Between the trimmed V and J ends, which lost 5 bases and 0 bases, there was a span of 11 bases. CDR3 length: 15 amino acids. CDR3 DNA: TGTGCCAGCAGTGGGGACTCCGTCTCCTACAATGAGCAGTTCTTC. Amino acids: CASSGDSVSYNEQFF. Variable domain in full (rest from reference TRBV28 and TRBJ2-1): DVKVTQSSRYLVKRTGEKVFLECVQDMDHENMFWYRQDPGLGLRLIYFSYDVKMKEKGDIPEGYSVSREKKERFSLILESASTNQTSMYLCASSGDSVSYNEQFFGPGTRLTVL.

V and J are TRBV28 and TRBJ1-2; 7 bases are a match to TRBD1. CDR3 length: 16 amino acids. From germline, CDR1 is MDHEN and CDR2 SYDVKM. J lost 2 bases, V lost 6 bases, and 12 bases had no gene match. This chain's CDR3 is CASRHRWDRENYGYTF. Here the CDR3 DNA reads TGTGCCAGCAGACACCGGTGGGACAGAGAAAACTATGGCTACACCTTC.

V gene TRBV2 combines with J gene TRBJ2-7; D is tentatively TRBD1 or TRBD2 (5 bases each). The V gene's germline CDR1 is SNHLY and CDR2 FYNNEI. Trimming pared 3 bases from V and 3 bases from J, leaving 15 bases between. CDR3 length: 15 residues. CDR3 residues: CASSDSGDGYYEQYF. In DNA form, the CDR3 reads TGTGCCAGCAGTGACTCCGGGGACGGATACTACGAGCAGTACTTC.

The rearrangement uses TRBV5-1 and TRBJ2-7; weak D call: TRBD2 (5 bases). This CDR3 comprises 15 residues. The V gene's germline CDR1 is SGHRS and CDR2 YFSETQ. The V gene lost 1 base and the J gene lost 5 bases, with 16 bases spanning the gap. The CDR3, as DNA: TGCGCCAGCAGCTTGAACATTATGGGTAGCGACGAGCAGTACTTC. It encodes CASSLNIMGSDEQYF.

This rearrangement joins TRBV5-1 to TRBJ1-1, with a weak D call TRBD1 (6 bases). This CDR3 spans 19 amino acids. V gave up 0 bases and J gave up 4 bases, with 25 bases separating them. Germline V gene data show CDR1 as SGHRS and CDR2 as YFSETQ. CDR3 nucleotides: TGCGCCAGCAGCTTGGACCTAAACTGGGGGGGCGAATGGAGCACTGAAGCTTTCTTT. This gives the protein CASSLDLNWGGEWSTEAFF.

The chain recombines TRBV2 with TRBJ2-3; D not certain. CDR3 length: 13 residues. Trimming left V 4 bases short and J 6 bases short, with 11 bases between. Per the germline V gene, CDR1 is SNHLY and CDR2 is FYNNEI. CDR3 residues: CASSGPPPDTQYF. The CDR3, as DNA: TGTGCCAGCAGTGGGCCGCCCCCGGATACGCAGTATTTT.